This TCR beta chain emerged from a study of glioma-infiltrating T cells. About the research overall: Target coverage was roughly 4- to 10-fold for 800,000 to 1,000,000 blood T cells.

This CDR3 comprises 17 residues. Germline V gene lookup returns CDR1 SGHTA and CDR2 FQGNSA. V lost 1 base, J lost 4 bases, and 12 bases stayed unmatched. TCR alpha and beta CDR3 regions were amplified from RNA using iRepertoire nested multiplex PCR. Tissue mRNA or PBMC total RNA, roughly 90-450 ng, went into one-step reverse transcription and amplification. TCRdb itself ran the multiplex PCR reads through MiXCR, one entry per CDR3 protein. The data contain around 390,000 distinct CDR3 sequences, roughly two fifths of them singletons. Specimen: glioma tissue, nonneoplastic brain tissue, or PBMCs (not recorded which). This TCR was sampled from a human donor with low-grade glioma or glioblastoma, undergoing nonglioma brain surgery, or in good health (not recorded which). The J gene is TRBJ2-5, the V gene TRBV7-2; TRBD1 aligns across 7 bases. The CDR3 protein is CASSLGPPGQRRETQYF. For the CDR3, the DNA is TGTGCCAGCAGCTTAGGCCCCCCGGGACAGAGGAGAGAGACCCAGTACTTC.